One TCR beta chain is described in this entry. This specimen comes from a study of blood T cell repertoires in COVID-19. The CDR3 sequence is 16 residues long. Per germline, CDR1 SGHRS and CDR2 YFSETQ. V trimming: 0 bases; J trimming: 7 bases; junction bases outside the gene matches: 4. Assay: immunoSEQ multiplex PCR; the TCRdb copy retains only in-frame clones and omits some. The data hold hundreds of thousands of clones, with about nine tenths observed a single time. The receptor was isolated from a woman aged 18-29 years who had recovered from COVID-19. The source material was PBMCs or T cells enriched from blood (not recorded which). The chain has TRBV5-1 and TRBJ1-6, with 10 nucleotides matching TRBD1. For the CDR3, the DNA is TGCGCCAGCAGCTTGGAACCGGGACAGGGGAATTCACCCCTCCACTTT. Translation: CASSLEPGQGNSPLHF.